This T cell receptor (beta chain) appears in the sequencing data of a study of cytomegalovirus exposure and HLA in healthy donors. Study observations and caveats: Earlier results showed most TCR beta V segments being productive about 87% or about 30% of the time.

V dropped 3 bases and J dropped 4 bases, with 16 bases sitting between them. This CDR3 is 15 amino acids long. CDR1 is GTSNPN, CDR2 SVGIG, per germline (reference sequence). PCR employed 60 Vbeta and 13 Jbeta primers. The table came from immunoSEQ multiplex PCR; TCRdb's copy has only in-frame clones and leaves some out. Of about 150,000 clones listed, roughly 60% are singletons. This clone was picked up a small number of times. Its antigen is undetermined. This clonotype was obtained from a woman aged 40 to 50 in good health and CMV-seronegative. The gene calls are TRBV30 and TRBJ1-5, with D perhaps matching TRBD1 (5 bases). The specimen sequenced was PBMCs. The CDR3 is CAWRQRGLGNQPQHF. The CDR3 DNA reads TGTGCCTGGAGACAAAGGGGACTCGGGAATCAGCCCCAGCATTTT.